These 13 T cell receptor beta chains originate from one sample sequenced in a study of cytomegalovirus exposure and HLA in healthy donors (dated by TCRdb to 2015 to 2018). Libraries came from the immunoSEQ multiplex PCR assay. For the multiplex PCR, a mixture combining 60 forward primers for TCR Vbeta segments and 13 reverse primers for TCR Jbeta segments was used. Not all clones reach the TCRdb copy of this immuneACCESS table, which keeps in-frame sequences only. Checked studies attribute under half of the gap to unresolved V genes and leave the rest unexplained. The sample table records about 200,000 clones; approximately 70% of these occur just once. Around 1.9% of the sample is taken by the ten largest. Sequencing was performed on PBMCs. The receptors here all came from a woman aged 25-40 years in good health and CMV-seronegative.

The V and J genes are TRBV18 and TRBJ2-2; 11 bases are a match to TRBD1. Trimming cost V 3 bases and J 4 bases; bases outside gene matches: 4. Looked up from germline, CDR1 is KGHSH and CDR2 is LQKENI. The CDR3 loop spans 16 amino acids. The CDR3: CASSPTDRGLTGELFF. The CDR3 region has the DNA TGTGCCAGCTCACCTACGGACAGGGGGCTCACCGGGGAGCTGTTTTTT.

The chain recombines TRBV6-6 with TRBJ2-5; a possible D gene is TRBD1 (6 bases). Trimming shortened V by 7 bases and J by 3 bases, and 18 bases separated the two germline ends. CDR3 length equals 15 residues. The germline gives CDR1 MNHNY, CDR2 SVGAGI (reference sequence). The CDR3 bases are TGTGCCAGCAAGGTCGTCCAACAGGGAAAAGAGACCCAGTACTTC. Its translation is CASKVVQQGKETQYF.

The V call is TRBV4-1, the J call TRBJ1-2; tentatively, D is TRBD1 (6 bases). CDR1 MGHRA and CDR2 YSYEKL come from the germline V gene. V lost 3 bases to trimming and J lost 4 bases, with 18 bases between them. The CDR3 loop spans 16 amino acids. CDR3 nucleotides: TGCGCCAGCAGCCACTACTACGACAGGTTACTCTATGGCTACACCTTC. It yields the protein CASSHYYDRLLYGYTF.

The chain links TRBV11-2 to TRBJ2-3, with TRBD2 identical over 8 bases. The CDR3 has 17 amino acids. V shed 2 bases and J 2 bases; nucleotides not matched to a gene: 9. Germline V gene sequence: CDR1 SGHAT, CDR2 FQNNGV. The CDR3 sequence: CASSLSWSGGHTDTQYF. CDR3 nucleotide sequence: TGTGCCAGCAGCTTAAGTTGGAGCGGGGGCCACACAGATACGCAGTATTTT. The whole variable domain, remainder taken from reference TRBV11-2 and TRBJ2-3, is EAGVAQSPRYKIIEKRQSVAFWCNPISGHATLYWYQQILGQGPKLLIQFQNNGVVDDSQLPKDRFSAERLKGVDSTLKIQPAKLEDSAVYLCASSLSWSGGHTDTQYFGPGTRLTVL.

V usage is TRBV27 and J usage is TRBJ1-5; TRBD1 matches at 7 bases. The CDR3 is made up of 14 amino acids. The germline V gene encodes CDR1 MNHEY and CDR2 SMNVEV (reference sequence). J was trimmed by 10 bases and V by 6 bases; bases with no gene match: 12. DNA of the CDR3: TGTGCCAGCAGCACCGGGACAGCTTACACTCCCCAGCATTTT. Translated, it gives CASSTGTAYTPQHF.

V is TRBV27 and J is TRBJ1-1; D is perhaps TRBD1 (5 bases). Germline V CDR1 and CDR2: MNHEY, SMNVEV (reference sequence). The CDR3 length is 15 residues. V lost 3 bases and J lost 10, with 21 bases in between. The CDR3 DNA sequence: TGTGCCAGCAGTTTCCGCCCCGACAGCTATAGTATAGCTTTCTTT. Its protein product is CASSFRPDSYSIAFF.

The V gene is TRBV19, the J gene TRBJ1-2; weak D call: TRBD1 (6 bases). Germline V gene sequence: CDR1 LNHDA, CDR2 SQIVND (reference sequence). The length of the CDR3 is 14 residues. Trimming pared 7 bases from V and 4 bases from J, leaving 16 bases between. CDR3 coding DNA: TGTGCCAGTACCAAACGGACAGCCCGCTATGGCTACACCTTC. As protein: CASTKRTARYGYTF.

This clone came up a few times. This sequence joins TRBV19 and TRBJ1-4, with TRBD1 as a possible D gene (6 bases). This CDR3 spans 14 amino acids. V was clipped by 6 bases and J by 4 bases, with 12 bases between them. Germline V lookup: CDR1 LNHDA, CDR2 SQIVND (reference sequence). For the CDR3, the DNA is TGTGCCAGTAGCTGGACAGCTAATAATGAAAAACTGTTTTTT. It specifies CASSWTANNEKLFF.

The chain joins TRBV4-1 to TRBJ2-5; 8 positions agree with TRBD2. The DNA matches TRBJ2-7 better at its end, which makes the J call doubtful. CDR3 length: 16 amino acids. Germline CDR1 reads MGHRA; CDR2 reads YSYEKL. CDR3 coding DNA: TGCGCCAGCAGCCAAGATTTGCGGGAGGTCACCTACGAGCAGTACTTC. It specifies CASSQDLREVTYEQYF.

V gene TRBV5-1 combines with J gene TRBJ1-1; possible D gene TRBD1, 5 bases. The CDR3 contains 14 residues. The V gene's germline CDR1 is SGHRS and CDR2 YFSETQ. V was cut by 2 bases and J by 4 bases, with 12 bases left in between. CDR3 region: CASSFRGRGTEAFF. Here the CDR3 DNA reads TGCGCCAGCAGCTTCCGGGGGAGGGGCACTGAAGCTTTCTTT. Filled out from reference TRBV5-1 and TRBJ1-1, the complete variable domain reads KAGVTQTPRYLIKTRGQQVTLSCSPISGHRSVSWYQQTPGQGLQFLFEYFSETQRNKGNFPGRFSGRQFSNSRSEMNVSTLELGDSALYLCASSFRGRGTEAFFGQGTRLTVV.

This clone has a single count. This chain links TRBV27 with TRBJ1-2, with D perhaps TRBD1 (6 bases). The CDR3 has 14 amino acids. V shed 3 bases and J shed 8 bases, with 16 bases lying between them. CDR1 is MNHEY and CDR2 is SMNVEV in the germline V gene (reference sequence). The CDR3 loop reads CASSFIGGGGGYTF. DNA of the CDR3: TGTGCCAGCAGTTTCATTGGCGGGGGGGGCGGCTACACCTTC.

The rearrangement links TRBV4-2 to TRBJ2-7, with a weak D call TRBD2 (5 bases). Germline loops: CDR1 LGHNA, CDR2 YNFKEQ. The CDR3 is made up of 17 amino acids. Trimming pared 0 bases from V and 2 bases from J, leaving 17 bases between. The CDR3 bases are TGTGCCAGCAGCCAAGATTCGGGTCCCGGGAACCCCTACGAGCAGTACTTC. Translation gives CASSQDSGPGNPYEQYF.

The chain uses TRBV4-2 and TRBJ2-5; D possibly corresponds to TRBD1 (5 bases). The CDR3 is made up of 16 amino acids. V was cut by 4 bases and J by 5 bases, with 20 bases left in between. Germline assignment: CDR1 LGHNA and CDR2 YNFKEQ. CDR3 bases: TGTGCCAGCAGCCGACAAAGGGGCGTGGTGGGGGAGACCCAGTACTTC. Protein sequence: CASSRQRGVVGETQYF.